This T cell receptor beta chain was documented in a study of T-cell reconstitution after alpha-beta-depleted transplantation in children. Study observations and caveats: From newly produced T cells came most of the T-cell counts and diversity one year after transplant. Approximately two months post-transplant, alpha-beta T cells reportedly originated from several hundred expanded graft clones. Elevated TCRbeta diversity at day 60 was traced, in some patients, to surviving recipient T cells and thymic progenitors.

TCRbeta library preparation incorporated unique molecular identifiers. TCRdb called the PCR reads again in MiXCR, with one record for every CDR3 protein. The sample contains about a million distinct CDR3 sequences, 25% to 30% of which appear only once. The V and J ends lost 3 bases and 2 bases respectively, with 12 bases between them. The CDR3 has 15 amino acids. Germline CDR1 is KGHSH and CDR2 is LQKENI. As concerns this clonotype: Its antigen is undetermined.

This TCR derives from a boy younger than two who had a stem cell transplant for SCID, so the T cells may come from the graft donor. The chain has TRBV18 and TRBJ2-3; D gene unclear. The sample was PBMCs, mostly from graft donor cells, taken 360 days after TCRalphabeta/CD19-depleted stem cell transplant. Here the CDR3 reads CASSPGGLNTDTQYF. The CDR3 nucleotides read TGTGCCAGCTCACCTGGCGGCTTAAACACAGATACGCAGTATTTT.